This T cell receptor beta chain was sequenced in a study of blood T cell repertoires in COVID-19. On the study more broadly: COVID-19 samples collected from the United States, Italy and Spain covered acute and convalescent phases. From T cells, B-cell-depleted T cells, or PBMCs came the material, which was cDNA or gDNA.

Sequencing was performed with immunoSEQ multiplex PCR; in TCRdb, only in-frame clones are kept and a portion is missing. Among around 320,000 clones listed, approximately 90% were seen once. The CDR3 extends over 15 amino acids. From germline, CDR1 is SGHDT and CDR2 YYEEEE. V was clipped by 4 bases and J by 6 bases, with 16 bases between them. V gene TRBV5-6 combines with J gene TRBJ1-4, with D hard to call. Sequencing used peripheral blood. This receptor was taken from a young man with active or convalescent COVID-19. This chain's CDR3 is CASSATGKGHEKLFF. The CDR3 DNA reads TGTGCCAGCAGCGCCACGGGGAAGGGTCATGAAAAACTGTTTTTT.